Listed below are T cell receptor beta chains from one sample, sequenced in a study of Ad26.COV2.S vaccination and SARS-CoV-2 variants. Profiled with immunoSEQ multiplex PCR; TCRdb holds only in-frame clones, not every one. The data hold hundreds of thousands of clones, with 70% to 90% observed a single time. Sequenced material: peripheral blood, taken in a trial of Ad26.COV2.S vaccine versus placebo. The receptors stem from a person aged 18-65 years who received the Ad26.COV2.S COVID-19 vaccine or a placebo. Both conserved end residues are trimmed from each CDR3. The D gene is left open where the match is weak. Where a row states a size, it is once, few, many or the class of an expanded clone; other rows omit it.

length: 11; size: -; V: TRBV2; D: -; CDR3: ASRTTWGQPQH
length: 12; size: -; V: TRBV4-3; D: TRBD1; CDR3: ASSQGRQGKTQY
length: 12; size: -; V: TRBV6-5; D: -; CDR3: ASSYSRTNTEAF
length: 11; size: -; V: TRBV24-1; D: -; CDR3: ATSPSYSMGYT
length: 13; size: -; V: TRBV9; D: TRBD1; CDR3: ASSVSGTEDNEQF
length: 11; size: -; V: TRBV11-2; D: -; CDR3: ASSLPGAYGYT
length: 14; size: -; V: TRBV10-2; D: -; CDR3: ASSVGQLVYNQPQH
length: 12; size: -; V: TRBV6-4; D: -; CDR3: ASSPGHSTDTQY
length: 11; size: -; V: TRBV2; D: -; CDR3: ASSDRETGELF
length: 14; size: -; V: TRBV6-6; D: TRBD2; CDR3: ASSTPGVAGISEQY
length: 13; size: -; V: TRBV5-1; D: -; CDR3: ASSLAGPFAETQY
length: 10; size: -; V: TRBV19; D: -; CDR3: ASSIMGNIQY
length: 13; size: -; V: TRBV6-5; D: TRBD1; CDR3: ASSSNRGNNEKLF
length: 13; size: few; V: TRBV6-5; D: -; CDR3: ASSSLPEKAYEQY
length: 13; size: -; V: TRBV19; D: -; CDR3: ASSLTFTSFNEQF
length: 13; size: -; V: TRBV7-9; D: -; CDR3: ASSLDTGRNEKLF
length: 15; size: -; V: TRBV4-1; D: -; CDR3: ASSQVLKINSGNTIY
length: 12; size: -; V: TRBV21-1; D: -; CDR3: ASSNTIPLGVQF
length: 9; size: -; V: TRBV7-9; D: -; CDR3: ASSSTDTQY
length: 11; size: -; V: TRBV5-8; D: -; CDR3: ASRLDSNTEAF
length: 11; size: -; V: TRBV24-1; D: -; CDR3: ATSVNTDNEQF
length: 16; size: -; V: TRBV24-1; D: TRBD2; CDR3: ATSDFPRKAGLKETQY